These 27 T cell receptor beta chains originate from one sample sequenced in a study of blood T cell repertoires in COVID-19 (dated by TCRdb to the early 2020s). The library was obtained by the immunoSEQ multiplex PCR assay. In TCRdb, the immuneACCESS table is reduced to in-frame sequences with V and J assigned. These tables do not hold every clone; where another copy was compared, an unresolved V gene accounts for under half, and the others remain unexplained. This sample is represented by about 410,000 clones; roughly 90% of them were singletons. The ten largest clonotypes hold less than 2% of the sample. Sequenced sample: peripheral blood. These receptors were collected from a woman aged 40 to 50 with COVID-19, enrolled during active disease.

This clone was counted between two and nine times. The chain links TRBV19 to TRBJ1-1; 8 bases line up with TRBD1. V lost 5 bases, J lost 5 bases, and 10 bases stayed unmatched. The CDR3 consists of 15 residues. CDR1 is LNHDA and CDR2 is SQIVND in the germline V gene (reference sequence). CDR3 DNA: TGTGCCAGTAGTCGGATTGGACAGGGAGGAACTGAAGCTTTCTTT. Amino acid sequence: CASSRIGQGGTEAFF.

This rearrangement joins TRBV5-5 to TRBJ1-2, with a weak D call TRBD1 (5 bases). Trimming stripped 4 bases from V and 3 bases from J, with 10 bases between. Germline V gene lookup returns CDR1 SGHKS and CDR2 YYEKEE (reference sequence). The CDR3 length is 13 residues. The CDR3 here is CASSPTGDYGYTF. In DNA, the CDR3 is TGTGCCAGCAGCCCTACGGGGGACTATGGCTACACCTTC.

The chain uses TRBV7-3 and TRBJ2-2; 13 bases are a match to TRBD2. Germline values: CDR1 SGHTA, CDR2 FQGTGA. CDR3 length: 16 amino acids. The V gene end was trimmed by 8 bases and the J gene end by 2 bases; junction bases not matched to a gene: 5. CDR3 DNA: TGTGCCAGCGAACTAGCGGGAGGGATAAACACCGGGGAGCTGTTTTTT. Translation: CASELAGGINTGELFF.

There are a few counts of this clone. Other DNA variants within this sample encode the same CDR3. This chain uses TRBV19 with TRBJ1-1; 11 bases align to TRBD1. The V and J ends lost 5 bases and 4 bases, in that order; junction bases with no gene match: 0. Germline values: CDR1 LNHDA, CDR2 SQIVND (reference sequence). This CDR3 spans 13 amino acids. In DNA, the CDR3 is TGTGCCAGTAGTGGGACAGGGGGCACTGAAGCTTTCTTT. Encoded protein: CASSGTGGTEAFF.

This chain uses TRBV28 with TRBJ2-3; 7 nucleotides align to TRBD2. Losses at the gene ends were 1 base for V and 0 bases for J; bases not matched to a gene: 7. Germline lookup yields CDR1 MDHEN and CDR2 SYDVKM. There are 17 residues in the CDR3. This CDR3 is CASSLFSSGPSTDTQYF. CDR3 nucleotide sequence: TGTGCCAGCAGTTTATTTTCTAGCGGACCAAGCACAGATACGCAGTATTTT. Combining the CDR3 with reference TRBV28 and TRBJ2-3 gives the whole variable domain DVKVTQSSRYLVKRTGEKVFLECVQDMDHENMFWYRQDPGLGLRLIYFSYDVKMKEKGDIPEGYSVSREKKERFSLILESASTNQTSMYLCASSLFSSGPSTDTQYFGPGTRLTVL.

V gene TRBV28 combines with J gene TRBJ1-5; D is unresolved. Per the germline V gene, CDR1 is MDHEN and CDR2 is SYDVKM. The CDR3 has 14 amino acids. Trimming took 3 bases from V and 6 from J, leaving 12 bases between them. For the CDR3, the DNA is TGTGCCAGCAGTTTGCCAGCGGTGGGTCAGCCCCAGCATTTT. It codes for CASSLPAVGQPQHF.

The V and J genes are TRBV27 and TRBJ2-7; TRBD2 might be the D (7 bases). The CDR3 is made up of 14 amino acids. V dropped 3 bases and J dropped 6 bases, with 15 bases sitting between them. CDR1 and CDR2 from the germline V gene are MNHEY and SMNVEV (reference sequence). The CDR3 spells CASSFEGGHSEQYF. The CDR3 DNA follows: TGTGCCAGCAGTTTCGAGGGGGGGCACTCCGAGCAGTACTTC.

V usage is TRBV28 and J usage is TRBJ2-5; TRBD1 matches 10 bases. Germline loops: CDR1 MDHEN, CDR2 SYDVKM. The CDR3 covers 17 residues. Unmatched junction bases numbered 7, after V lost 3 bases and J lost 0 bases. The CDR3 loop reads CASSFPLTGGYQETQYF. The CDR3 DNA sequence: TGTGCCAGCAGTTTCCCCCTGACAGGGGGCTACCAAGAGACCCAGTACTTC.

The J gene is TRBJ1-2, the V gene TRBV3-1 (or the pseudogene TRBV3-2), with D tentatively TRBD1 (6 bases). The germline V gene has CDR1 LGHDT and CDR2 YNNKEL (reference sequence). Deletions cut 1 base from V and 5 bases from J, with 14 bases between. This CDR3 is built from 15 residues. CDR3: CASSQGGGDRYGYTF. The CDR3 nucleotides are TGTGCCAGCAGCCAAGGAGGGGGGGATAGGTATGGCTACACCTTC.

The chain links TRBV3-1 (or the pseudogene TRBV3-2) to TRBJ1-2, with 9 bases lining up with TRBD1. The germline V gene encodes CDR1 LGHDT and CDR2 YNNKEL (reference sequence). With V trimmed by 4 bases and J by 8 bases, 8 bases remained unmatched. CDR3 size: 14 residues. The CDR3 bases are TGTGCCAGCAGCCTGCTAGGACAGGGGAACGGCTACACCTTC. It encodes CASSLLGQGNGYTF.

The count of this clone is one. This chain links TRBV5-1 with TRBJ2-3; 7 bases match TRBD1. The V and J ends lost 4 bases and 6 bases, in that order; junction bases with no gene match: 5. This CDR3 is built from 13 residues. Germline V gene sequence: CDR1 SGHRS, CDR2 YFSETQ. The CDR3 here is CASSHNRGDTQYF. The CDR3 coding sequence is TGCGCCAGCAGCCATAACAGGGGCGATACGCAGTATTTT. The full variable domain, with the rest looked up from reference TRBV5-1 and TRBJ2-3, is KAGVTQTPRYLIKTRGQQVTLSCSPISGHRSVSWYQQTPGQGLQFLFEYFSETQRNKGNFPGRFSGRQFSNSRSEMNVSTLELGDSALYLCASSHNRGDTQYFGPGTRLTVL.

V gene TRBV28 combines with J gene TRBJ1-1; D is possibly TRBD1 (6 bases). The CDR3 is 14 residues long. Trimming left V 4 bases short and J 7 bases short, with 16 bases between. Germline CDR1 MDHEN, CDR2 SYDVKM. The CDR3 protein is CASSSGGNINEAFF. The CDR3 DNA sequence: TGTGCCAGCAGTTCGGGGGGCAATATTAATGAAGCTTTCTTT.

V is TRBV12-5 and J is TRBJ2-5; perhaps TRBD2 as D (5 bases). V was shortened by 1 base and J by 3 bases, with 9 bases between the two germline ends. The CDR3 contains 14 residues. The germline CDR1 and CDR2 sequences are LGHNT and FRNRAP. The CDR3 coding sequence is TGTGCTAGTGGTTTGGGCGGGCGGGAAGAGACCCAGTACTTC. This gives the protein CASGLGGREETQYF.

The chain has TRBV7-3 and TRBJ1-2; 8 nucleotides match TRBD1. The V gene's germline CDR1 is SGHTA and CDR2 FQGTGA. The ends lost 6 bases at V and 4 bases at J; junction bases unmatched: 7. This CDR3 has 14 amino acids. The DNA of the CDR3 is TGTGCCAGCAGTTCCGGACAGGGAAGCTATGGCTACACCTTC. It codes for CASSSGQGSYGYTF.

The chain has TRBV7-2 and TRBJ1-4, with D uncertain. CDR3 length equals 14 residues. V shed 4 bases and J shed 8 bases, with 14 bases lying between them. CDR1 and CDR2 from the germline V gene are SGHTA and FQGNSA. The DNA for the CDR3 is TGTGCCAGCAGCTCTCGACCTACGCGGGAAAAACTGTTTTTT. Translating it yields CASSSRPTREKLFF.

CDR3 sequence reads: CASSSPRGDYGYTF. The CDR3 region has the DNA TGTGCCAGCAGTTCCCCACGTGGAGACTATGGCTACACCTTC. The chain is built from TRBV6-5 and TRBJ1-2; D not certain. Trimming took off 4 bases at V and 3 bases at J, with 12 bases between the two ends. Germline V gene sequence: CDR1 MNHEY, CDR2 SVGAGI. The CDR3 extends over 14 amino acids.

The chain employs TRBV5-1 and TRBJ1-2; TRBD1 agrees at 10 bases. Germline V CDR1 and CDR2: SGHRS, YFSETQ. V was clipped by 3 bases and J by 4 bases; unmatched bases: 9. This CDR3 has 16 amino acids. Here the CDR3 reads CASSYEGQGTRYGYTF. CDR3 nucleotides: TGCGCCAGCAGCTACGAGGGACAGGGGACTCGCTATGGCTACACCTTC.

The gene calls are TRBV6-5 and TRBJ2-7; 9 nucleotides match TRBD1. This CDR3 has 14 residues. Per the germline V gene, CDR1 is MNHEY and CDR2 is SVGAGI. Unmatched junction bases numbered 5, after V lost 7 bases and J lost 1 base. The CDR3 is CASNRDRASYEQYF. In DNA form, the CDR3 reads TGTGCCAGCAACAGGGACAGGGCGTCCTACGAGCAGTACTTC.

The CDR3 loop reads CASSVGPNYGYTF. In DNA, the CDR3 is TGTGCCAGTAGTGTAGGGCCTAACTATGGCTACACCTTC. V is TRBV19 and J is TRBJ1-2, with D unclear. CDR3 length: 13 amino acids. In germline, CDR1 is LNHDA, CDR2 SQIVND (reference sequence). With 5 bases removed from V and 0 bases from J, the gap between germline ends came to 7 bases.

V and J are TRBV27 and TRBJ2-7, with TRBD1 matching over 8 bases. There are 14 residues in the CDR3. CDR1 is MNHEY, CDR2 SMNVEV, per germline (reference sequence). The trim removed 3 bases at V and 3 bases at J, leaving 4 bases unmatched. The CDR3 loop reads CASSLADRDYEQYF. The CDR3 DNA reads as TGTGCCAGCAGTTTGGCGGACAGGGACTACGAGCAGTACTTC.

This chain links TRBV5-5 with TRBJ1-1, with D perhaps TRBD1 (6 bases). V was clipped by 6 bases and J by 3 bases, with 12 bases between them. The CDR3 is 13 amino acids. Germline V lookup: CDR1 SGHKS, CDR2 YYEKEE (reference sequence). CDR3 in DNA: TGTGCCAGCAAATACAGGGATGACACTGAAGCTTTCTTT. This codes for CASKYRDDTEAFF.

This chain links TRBV6-1 with TRBJ1-4, with a tentative D call TRBD1 (6 bases). V shed 1 base and J shed 12 bases, with 15 bases lying between them. CDR3 length equals 14 residues. Germline lookup yields CDR1 MNHNS and CDR2 SASEGT. CDR3 amino acids: CASSEGPGERQLFF. The DNA of the CDR3 is TGTGCCAGCAGTGAAGGTCCAGGGGAAAGGCAACTGTTTTTT.

The rearrangement joins TRBV5-4 to TRBJ2-7; 12 bases are shared with TRBD2. Unmatched junction bases numbered 0, after V lost 1 base and J lost 1 base. The CDR3 is 15 residues long. CDR1 and CDR2 (germline): SGHNT, YYREEE (reference sequence). CDR3 sequence reads: CASSLTSGGSYEQYF. DNA of the CDR3: TGTGCCAGCAGCTTGACTAGCGGGGGGTCCTACGAGCAGTACTTC.

The chain employs TRBV28 and TRBJ2-7; 8 bases line up with TRBD1. The CDR3 length is 13 residues. With 6 bases clipped from V and 2 bases from J, the junction kept 3 bases outside the gene matches. Per the germline V gene, CDR1 is MDHEN and CDR2 is SYDVKM. Here the CDR3 DNA reads TGTGCCAGCAGAGACAGGGGACCCTACGAGCAGTACTTC. Translated, it gives CASRDRGPYEQYF.

The CDR3 DNA is TGTGCCAGCAGCTTTAGCGGGGCCAAGGGCGGGGAGCTGTTTTTT. This translates into CASSFSGAKGGELFF. The chain has TRBV7-3 and TRBJ2-2; 8 nucleotides line up with TRBD2. CDR1 is SGHTA, CDR2 FQGTGA, per germline. The CDR3 has 15 amino acids. V dropped 3 bases and J dropped 7; count of bases not matched to a gene: 7. Full variable domain (missing parts from reference TRBV7-3 and TRBJ2-2): GAGVSQTPSNKVTEKGKYVELRCDPISGHTALYWYRQSLGQGPEFLIYFQGTGAADDSGLPNDRFFAVRPEGSVSTLKIQRTERGDSAVYLCASSFSGAKGGELFFGEGSRLTVL.

The genes are TRBV30 and TRBJ2-7; D not certain. The germline V gene encodes CDR1 GTSNPN and CDR2 SVGIG (reference sequence). This CDR3 region has 16 residues. Trimming removed 0 bases at V and 1 base at J, with 16 bases between. CDR3 sequence (DNA): TGTGCCTGGAGTGTAAGTTCGCCCGAGACTTCCTACGAGCAGTACTTC. Its translation is CAWSVSSPETSYEQYF.

J is TRBJ1-1 and V is TRBV9, with 8 bases matching TRBD1. V trimming: 0 bases; J trimming: 12 bases; junction bases outside the gene matches: 7. Germline V CDR1 and CDR2: SGDLS, YYNGEE. This CDR3 comprises 13 residues. For the CDR3, the DNA is TGTGCCAGCAGCGTAGGTGGGGACAGGACGACTTTCTTT. Protein: CASSVGGDRTTFF.